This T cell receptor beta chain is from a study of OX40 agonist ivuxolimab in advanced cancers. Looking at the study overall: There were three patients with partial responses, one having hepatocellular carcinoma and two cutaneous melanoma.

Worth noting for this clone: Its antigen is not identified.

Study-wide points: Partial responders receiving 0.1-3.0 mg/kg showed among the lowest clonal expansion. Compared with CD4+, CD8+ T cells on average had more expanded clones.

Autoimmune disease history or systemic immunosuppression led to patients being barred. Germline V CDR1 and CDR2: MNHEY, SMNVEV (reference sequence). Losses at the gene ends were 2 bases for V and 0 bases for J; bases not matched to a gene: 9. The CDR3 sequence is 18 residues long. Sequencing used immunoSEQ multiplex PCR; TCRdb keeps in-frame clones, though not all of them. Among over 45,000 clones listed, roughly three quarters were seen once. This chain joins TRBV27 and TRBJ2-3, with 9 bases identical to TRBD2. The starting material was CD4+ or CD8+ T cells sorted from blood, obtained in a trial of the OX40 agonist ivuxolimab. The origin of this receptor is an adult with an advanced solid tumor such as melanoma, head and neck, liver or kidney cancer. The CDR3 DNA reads TGTGCCAGCAGTTTACTTAGCGGGGGCTCCCGTAGCACAGATACGCAGTATTTT. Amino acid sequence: CASSLLSGGSRSTDTQYF.